These 24 T cell receptor beta chains were sequenced from one sample in a study of neurological immune-mediated disorders (dated by TCRdb to between 2018 and 2021). What this sample's time point label stands for: longitudinal time-point 3. The protocol used for the library was 5' RACE. The instrument was an Illumina HiSeq 2500. TCRdb reworked the public reads: Q25 trimming with fastp, MiXCR clone assembly, productive beta chains retained. CDR3 protein sequences are deduplicated, and each keeps its most common genes and DNA. For this sample the table gives around 53,000 distinct CDR3 sequences, of which 7% to 10% were detected only once. 1.9% of the sample rests with the top ten. The sample comprised PBMCs. All receptors come from a woman aged 40 to 49 in good health.

This clonotype was detected many times. This chain joins TRBV7-2 and TRBJ1-1, with D uncertain. V dropped 1 base and J dropped 0 bases, with 9 bases sitting between them. The length of the CDR3 is 15 residues. Germline loops: CDR1 SGHTA, CDR2 FQGNSA. The CDR3 bases are TGTGCCAGCAGCTTAGGTGCGGTCCTGAACACTGAAGCTTTCTTT. As protein: CASSLGAVLNTEAFF.

Ten or more counts support this clonotype. The chain employs TRBV6-6 and TRBJ2-3; 9 bases are a match to TRBD2. The length of the CDR3 is 18 residues. Trimming took 2 bases from V and 1 from J; bases not matched to a gene: 10. Germline lookup yields CDR1 MNHNY and CDR2 SVGAGI (reference sequence). Here the CDR3 reads CASSYVAGGPVGTDTQYF. Written as DNA, the CDR3 is TGTGCCAGCAGTTACGTGGCGGGAGGGCCCGTGGGCACAGATACGCAGTATTTT.

This clonotype was recorded many times. The genes are TRBV5-1 and TRBJ2-5; D not resolved. V lost 4 bases and J 1 base, leaving 17 bases between the germline ends. This CDR3 contains 16 residues. Looked up from germline, CDR1 is SGHRS and CDR2 is YFSETQ. Written as DNA, the CDR3 is TGCGCCAGCAGCGCGGCCCTGAGTGCAGGCCAAGAGACCCAGTACTTC. Translating it yields CASSAALSAGQETQYF. The whole variable domain, remainder taken from reference TRBV5-1 and TRBJ2-5, is KAGVTQTPRYLIKTRGQQVTLSCSPISGHRSVSWYQQTPGQGLQFLFEYFSETQRNKGNFPGRFSGRQFSNSRSEMNVSTLELGDSALYLCASSAALSAGQETQYFGPGTRLLVL.

There are many counts of this clonotype. V gene TRBV6-2 or TRBV6-3 combines with J gene TRBJ2-3, with TRBD2 matching 9 bases. J gave up 3 bases and V 0 bases, and 4 bases lay outside the gene matches. The CDR3 length is 16 residues. Looked up from germline, CDR1 is MNHEY and CDR2 is SVGEGT. DNA for the CDR3: TGTGCCAGCAGTTACTCCCTAGCGGGATTAACAGATACGCAGTATTTT. This translates into CASSYSLAGLTDTQYF.

This clonotype was recorded at least ten times. The V call is TRBV25-1, the J call TRBJ1-5; TRBD1 is a possible D gene (5 bases). V was shortened by 1 base and J by 0 bases, with 19 bases between the two germline ends. Germline V gene lookup returns CDR1 MGHDK and CDR2 SYGVNS. The CDR3 totals 19 residues. CDR3 DNA sequence: TGTGCCAGCAGTGAATTGGGGGAAAGGGGATTTTATAGCAATCAGCCCCAGCATTTT. It encodes CASSELGERGFYSNQPQHF.

This clonotype was counted ten times or more. The V gene is TRBV7-2, the J gene TRBJ2-3, with no clear D. Germline V gives CDR1 SGHTA, CDR2 FQGNSA. The CDR3 length is 12 residues. V was clipped by 2 bases and J by 12 bases, with 12 bases between them. The CDR3: CASSLPWSRQYF. CDR3 nucleotide sequence: TGTGCCAGCAGCTTACCATGGAGCAGACAGTATTTT.

This clonotype was counted many times. This chain links TRBV20-1 with TRBJ2-1; D is perhaps TRBD2 (5 bases). Germline V lookup: CDR1 DFQATT, CDR2 SNEGSKA (reference sequence). Trimming left V 1 base short and J 0 bases short, with 10 bases between. The length of the CDR3 is 15 residues. In DNA form, the CDR3 reads TGCAGTGCTAGAGGGGAGCCCCGCTCCTACAATGAGCAGTTCTTC. Protein product: CSARGEPRSYNEQFF.

Ten or more counts support this clonotype. The chain links TRBV18 to TRBJ1-5; 9 nucleotides match TRBD1. The germline V gene has CDR1 KGHSH and CDR2 LQKENI. The CDR3 loop spans 15 amino acids. Trimming cost V 3 bases and J 7 bases; bases outside gene matches: 7. This chain's CDR3 is CASSPTGTGWQPQHF. The CDR3 nucleotides read TGTGCCAGCTCACCTACCGGGACAGGGTGGCAGCCCCAGCATTTT.

The chain employs TRBV27 and TRBJ2-7; D is uncertain. From germline, CDR1 is MNHEY and CDR2 SMNVEV (reference sequence). CDR3 length: 14 residues. Between the trimmed V and J ends, which lost 0 bases and 0 bases, there was a span of 6 bases. The CDR3 sequence is CASSLSLVSYEQYF. CDR3 DNA: TGTGCCAGCAGTTTATCACTCGTCTCCTACGAGCAGTACTTC.

The table lists this clonotype with many counts. The J gene is TRBJ1-6, the V gene TRBV6-5; D remains unclear. The CDR3 totals 12 residues. Germline lookup yields CDR1 MNHEY and CDR2 SVGAGI. The ends were cut back, 10 bases at V and 8 bases at J, with 12 bases in the middle. The CDR3 sequence: CATAPPYSPLHF. CDR3 nucleotides: TGTGCCACCGCCCCGCCGTATTCACCCCTCCACTTT.

This clonotype has a count of ten or more. The gene calls are TRBV29-1 and TRBJ2-2; D call uncertain. CDR3 size: 14 residues. Trimming took 7 bases from V and 0 from J, leaving 12 bases between them. CDR1 and CDR2 from the germline V gene are SQVTM and ANQGSEA. Here the CDR3 reads CSAVGGTNTGELFF. CDR3 DNA: TGCAGCGCCGTCGGCGGCACGAACACCGGGGAGCTGTTTTTT.

This clonotype was observed at least ten times. V gene TRBV6-5 combines with J gene TRBJ2-7, with D perhaps TRBD2 (6 bases). The CDR3 runs to 15 residues. V was cut by 5 bases and J by 0 bases, with 14 bases left in between. Germline V lookup: CDR1 MNHEY, CDR2 SVGAGI. The CDR3 DNA sequence: TGTGCCAGCAGTAAAGCGGGTCCAAGCTCCTACGAGCAGTACTTC. It codes for CASSKAGPSSYEQYF.

This clonotype was seen many times. This sequence joins TRBV5-1 and TRBJ2-1, with TRBD2 matching 8 bases. The junction had 5 bases not matched to a gene; V was cut back by 0 bases and J by 9 bases. The germline CDR1 and CDR2 sequences are SGHRS and YFSETQ. CDR3 size: 14 residues. The CDR3 here is CASSLGSAGGEQFF. In DNA form, the CDR3 reads TGCGCCAGCAGCTTGGGCTCGGCGGGGGGTGAGCAGTTCTTC.

This clonotype was recorded many times. The V gene is TRBV7-9, the J gene TRBJ2-7; 8 bases are a match to TRBD1. The V and J ends lost 11 bases and 2 bases, in that order; junction bases with no gene match: 2. There are 11 residues in the CDR3. Germline V gives CDR1 SEHNR, CDR2 FQNEAQ (reference sequence). CDR3 region: CALQGAYEQYF. As DNA, the CDR3 is TGTGCCTTACAGGGGGCCTACGAGCAGTACTTC.

This clonotype was seen ten or more times. This sequence joins TRBV6-2 or TRBV6-3 and TRBJ2-7; 10 bases line up with TRBD2. After removal of 8 bases from V and 1 base from J, the junction contained 2 bases not matched to a gene. Per germline, CDR1 MNHEY and CDR2 SVGEGT. CDR3 length equals 13 residues. CDR3 residues: CASSAGGSYEQYF. CDR3 DNA: TGTGCCAGCTCAGCGGGGGGGTCCTACGAGCAGTACTTC.

This clonotype occurred many times. CDR3 protein: CASSLGTAVYNEQFF. Here the CDR3 DNA reads TGTGCCAGCTCACTTGGGACGGCGGTCTACAATGAGCAGTTCTTC. This sequence joins TRBV18 and TRBJ2-1; D possibly uses TRBD1 or TRBD2 (5 bases each). Per germline, CDR1 KGHSH and CDR2 LQKENI. V was cut by 4 bases and J by 3 bases, with 13 bases left in between. CDR3 size: 15 residues.

In its sample, this clonotype is medium-sized. The rearrangement joins TRBV20-1 to TRBJ2-3; the D gene could be TRBD1 or TRBD2 (5 bases each). Trimming cost V 4 bases and J 0 bases, with 17 bases left between them. Germline CDR1 is DFQATT and CDR2 is SNEGSKA (reference sequence). CDR3 length: 16 amino acids. The CDR3 DNA reads TGCAGTGCTATGGAGAGGGGAAGAGGGAGCACAGATACGCAGTATTTT. As protein: CSAMERGRGSTDTQYF.

This clonotype appeared many times. The chain couples TRBV5-1 to TRBJ2-1; D not resolved. Germline V lookup: CDR1 SGHRS, CDR2 YFSETQ. This CDR3 contains 15 residues. V lost 4 bases and J lost 0, with 11 bases in between. As DNA, the CDR3 is TGCGCCAGCAGCCCGAATCCGAGCTCCTACAATGAGCAGTTCTTC. It encodes CASSPNPSSYNEQFF.

This clonotype appeared many times. V and J are TRBV12-3 or TRBV12-4 and TRBJ2-7, with D possibly being TRBD1 or TRBD2 (5 bases each). This CDR3 is 12 amino acids long. The ends were cut back, 5 bases at V and 4 bases at J, with 9 bases in the middle. The CDR3 DNA follows: TGTGCCAGCAGTACGTGGGGGTACGAGCAGTACTTC. This gives the protein CASSTWGYEQYF.

Many counts were recorded for this clonotype. The chain carries TRBV5-1 and TRBJ2-3; D unresolved. Germline lookup yields CDR1 SGHRS and CDR2 YFSETQ. Trimming removed 1 base at V and 2 bases at J, with 8 bases between. The CDR3 spans 14 residues. The CDR3 protein is CASSLSQSTDTQYF. DNA of the CDR3: TGCGCCAGCAGCTTGTCACAGTCCACAGATACGCAGTATTTT.

The sample holds many counts of this clonotype. The V gene is TRBV2, the J gene TRBJ1-2; D is undetermined. V lost 6 bases and J lost 0, with 14 bases in between. This CDR3 comprises 15 residues. CDR1 SNHLY and CDR2 FYNNEI come from the germline V gene. CDR3 amino acids: CASSADAKANYGYTF. CDR3 sequence (DNA): TGTGCCAGCAGCGCGGACGCCAAAGCTAACTATGGCTACACCTTC.

There are many counts of this clonotype. This sequence joins TRBV5-1 and TRBJ2-2, with 15 bases identical to TRBD2. The germline gives CDR1 SGHRS, CDR2 YFSETQ. The CDR3 is 19 residues long. The junction had 7 bases not matched to a gene; V was cut back by 4 bases and J by 0 bases. The CDR3 reads CASSHAGTSGGPNTGELFF. The CDR3 DNA reads as TGCGCCAGCAGCCACGCCGGGACTAGCGGGGGGCCGAACACCGGGGAGCTGTTTTTT.

This clonotype was counted many times. V usage is TRBV6-5 and J usage is TRBJ2-7; no clear D gene. Trimming stripped 5 bases from V and 3 bases from J, with 8 bases between. CDR3 size: 12 residues. Germline assignment: CDR1 MNHEY and CDR2 SVGAGI. CDR3 bases: TGTGCCAGCAGTGCAACAATCTACGAGCAGTACTTC. Residues: CASSATIYEQYF.

This clonotype was observed a handful of times. The CDR3, as DNA: TGTGCCAGCACCCTAGAGGGGGCGAATGGCTACACCTTC. Its translation is CASTLEGANGYTF. The J gene is TRBJ1-2, the V gene TRBV12-3 or TRBV12-4, with 7 nucleotides matching TRBD1. V trimming: 7 bases; J trimming: 6 bases; junction bases outside the gene matches: 8. This CDR3 has 13 residues.